This T cell receptor beta chain stems from a study of T cell repertoires in aging, cancer and after chemotherapy. Study-wide context: Donors were grouped into six age bands spanning 30 or younger through 70 or older. Clear clonal overlap appeared across healthy donor samples taken over several months to years. Whole-study results and caveats: Age-matched healthy donors had significantly more diverse, less clonal blood TCR repertoires than untreated cancer patients.

A mixed TRB-A/B primer pool amplified rearranged TRB by multiplex touch-down PCR. Each CDR3 protein is one row after TCRdb ran MiXCR on the multiplex PCR reads. The sample holds 9,500 or so distinct CDR3 sequences, around 33% seen once. About this clonotype itself: What it recognizes is unknown.

Amplification of TCR beta used genomic DNA extracted from peripheral blood. The germline V and J ends were trimmed by 2 bases and 1 base, with 12 bases remaining between them. CDR1 and CDR2 (germline): SGHVS, FNYEAQ. The CDR3 sequence is 15 residues long. The chain has TRBV7-6 and TRBJ2-7; D is perhaps TRBD1 (5 bases). Sequencing was carried out using blood. The receptor was isolated from a human donor in good health. CDR3 sequence reads: CASSLNAGPSYEQYF. CDR3 bases: TGTGCCAGCAGCTTAAACGCAGGGCCTTCCTACGAGCAGTACTTC.